This passage covers 10 T cell receptor beta chains from one sample sequenced in a study of cytomegalovirus exposure and HLA in healthy donors. A multiplex PCR was run with 60 Vbeta primers and 13 Jbeta primers. Sequencing was performed with immunoSEQ multiplex PCR; in TCRdb, only in-frame clones are kept and a portion is missing. The sample yields around 100,000 clones, of which the top ten take up roughly 3.6%. Sequenced material: PBMCs. The receptors were sampled from a man younger than 40 in good health and CMV-seronegative.

The chain has TRBV12-5 and TRBJ1-2; D is uncertain. Deletions cut 3 bases from V and 3 bases from J, with 5 bases between. This CDR3 comprises 12 residues. Germline CDR1 LGHNT, CDR2 FRNRAP. The CDR3, as DNA: TGTGCTAGTGGTTTTCCGGACTATGGCTACACCTTC. It encodes CASGFPDYGYTF.

The CDR3 protein is CASTRQGRETQYF. The CDR3 nucleotides read TGTGCCAGCACCAGACAGGGGAGGGAGACCCAGTACTTC. This chain connects TRBV7-9 to TRBJ2-5; 8 nucleotides line up with TRBD1. J lost 5 bases, V lost 7 bases, and 6 bases had no gene match. The CDR3 spans 13 residues. Per germline, CDR1 SEHNR and CDR2 FQNEAQ (reference sequence).

The chain joins TRBV5-1 to TRBJ2-7, with TRBD1 matching over 11 bases. Germline CDR1 is SGHRS and CDR2 is YFSETQ. This CDR3 has 17 amino acids. Losses at the gene ends were 4 bases for V and 3 bases for J; bases not matched to a gene: 12. CDR3 sequence reads: CASSRGQGESLGYEQYF. The CDR3 DNA reads TGCGCCAGCAGCAGGGGACAGGGGGAAAGTCTGGGCTACGAGCAGTACTTC.

The V gene is TRBV4-1, the J gene TRBJ1-1; D remains unclear. The CDR3 length is 14 residues. V was pared by 4 bases and J by 4 bases, with 13 bases between. Germline-derived CDR1 and CDR2 are MGHRA and YSYEKL. The CDR3 here is CASSPASAGTEAFF. The CDR3 DNA sequence: TGCGCCAGCAGCCCTGCTTCCGCCGGCACTGAAGCTTTCTTT.

A note on this clone: One end of the junction is discordant with germline, which a read error may explain. Within the sample, other DNA sequences also encode this same CDR3. This rearrangement joins TRBV6-5 to TRBJ2-3, with D possibly TRBD1 on 6 matching bases. CDR1 and CDR2 (germline): MNHEY, SVGAGI. The CDR3 runs to 16 residues. CDR3 in amino acids: CASSYVRGSNTDTQYF. CDR3 nucleotide sequence: TGTGCCAGTAGTTACGTCAGGGGTTCAAACACAGATACGCAGTATTTT.

The chain carries TRBV7-2 and TRBJ2-5; TRBD2 aligns across 12 bases. V was pared by 6 bases and J by 5 bases, with 4 bases of the junction left unmatched. The germline gives CDR1 SGHTA, CDR2 FQGNSA. The CDR3 extends over 14 amino acids. CDR3: CASSTSGGYETQYF. CDR3 nucleotide sequence: TGTGCCAGCAGTACTAGCGGGGGGTATGAGACCCAGTACTTC.

This chain links TRBV7-2 with TRBJ2-1, with D possibly being TRBD1 (6 bases). CDR3 size: 14 residues. CDR1 and CDR2 from the germline V gene are SGHTA and FQGNSA. The V end lost 5 bases, the J end lost 8 bases, and 16 bases lay between the germline ends. The CDR3 DNA is TGTGCCAGCAGCCCTCGCTCCCAGGGGTATGAGCAGTTCTTC. This codes for CASSPRSQGYEQFF.

The chain recombines TRBV2 with TRBJ1-5, with D maybe TRBD1 (6 bases). The CDR3 length is 12 residues. Trimming pared 7 bases from V and 4 bases from J, leaving 8 bases between. Looked up from germline, CDR1 is SNHLY and CDR2 is FYNNEI. The CDR3 protein is CASTTGNQPQHF. The CDR3 DNA sequence: TGTGCCAGCACCACAGGGAATCAGCCCCAGCATTTT.

This sequence joins TRBV7-9 and TRBJ2-7; TRBD2 matches 11 bases. Germline CDR1 SEHNR, CDR2 FQNEAQ (reference sequence). The CDR3 runs to 16 residues. V was pared by 6 bases and J by 6 bases, with 13 bases of the junction left unmatched. The DNA of the CDR3 is TGTGCCAGCAGTTCCCTCGGCACTAGCGGGGGAGGCGAGCAGTACTTC. The encoded protein is CASSSLGTSGGGEQYF.

The chain is built from TRBV7-9 and TRBJ1-5; D remains ambiguous. Trimming stripped 1 base from V and 2 bases from J, with 6 bases between. The V gene's germline CDR1 is SEHNR and CDR2 FQNEAQ (reference sequence). The CDR3 is made up of 14 amino acids. The DNA of the CDR3 is TGTGCCAGCAGCTTAGGGTCGGGCAATCAGCCCCAGCATTTT. It encodes CASSLGSGNQPQHF.